This TCR beta chain was recorded in a study of T-cell reconstitution after alpha-beta-depleted transplantation in children. Study-wide results and caveats: Some patients' high day-60 TCRbeta diversity was attributed to recipient cells surviving conditioning.

With V trimmed by 5 bases and J by 6 bases, 5 bases remained unmatched. Per germline, CDR1 SEHNR and CDR2 FQNEAQ (reference sequence). This CDR3 has 15 amino acids. In this sample, this clonotype turned up many times. Its target is not known. TCRbeta library preparation incorporated unique molecular identifiers. MiXCR was run by TCRdb on the PCR reads, yielding one entry per CDR3 protein. The sample holds a few hundred thousand distinct CDR3 sequences, 10% to 15% seen once. The V and J genes are TRBV7-9 and TRBJ2-1, with TRBD2 matching 12 bases. This TCR derives from a male patient younger than 18 who had a stem cell transplant for acute myeloid leukemia, so the T cells may come from the graft donor. This sample comprised PBMCs, mostly from graft donor cells, obtained 360 days after TCRalphabeta/CD19-depleted stem cell transplant. The CDR3 nucleotides are TGTGCCAGCAGCCGCCTAGCGGGAGGGGTCAATGAGCAGTTCTTC. Translating it yields CASSRLAGGVNEQFF. The entire variable domain, with the rest obtained from reference TRBV7-9 and TRBJ2-1, is as follows: DTGVSQNPRHKITKRGQNVTFRCDPISEHNRLYWYRQTLGQGPEFLTYFQNEAQLEKSRLLSDRFSAERPKGSFSTLEIQRTEQGDSAMYLCASSRLAGGVNEQFFGPGTRLTVL.